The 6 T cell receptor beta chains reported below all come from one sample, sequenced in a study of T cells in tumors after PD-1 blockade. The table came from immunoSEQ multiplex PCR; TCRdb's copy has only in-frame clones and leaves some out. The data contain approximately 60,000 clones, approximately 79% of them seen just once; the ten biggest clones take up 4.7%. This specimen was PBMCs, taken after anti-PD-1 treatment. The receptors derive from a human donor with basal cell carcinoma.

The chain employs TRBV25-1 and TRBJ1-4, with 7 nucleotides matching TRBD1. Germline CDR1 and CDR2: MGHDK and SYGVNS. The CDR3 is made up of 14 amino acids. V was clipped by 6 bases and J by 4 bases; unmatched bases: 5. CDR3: CASSVGQLNEKLFF. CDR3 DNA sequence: TGTGCCAGCAGCGTGGGACAGCTTAATGAAAAACTGTTTTTT.

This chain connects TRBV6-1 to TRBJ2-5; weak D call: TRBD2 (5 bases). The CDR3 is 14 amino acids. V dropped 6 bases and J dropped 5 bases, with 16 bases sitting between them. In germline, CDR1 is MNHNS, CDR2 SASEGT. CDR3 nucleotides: TGTGCCAGCAGGCGGACGGGAAATCGGGAGACCCAGTACTTC. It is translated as CASRRTGNRETQYF.

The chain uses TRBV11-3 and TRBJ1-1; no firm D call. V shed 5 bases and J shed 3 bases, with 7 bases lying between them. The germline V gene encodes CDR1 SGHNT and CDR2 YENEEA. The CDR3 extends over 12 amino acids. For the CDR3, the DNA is TGTGCCAGCAGCGTCGGGGACACTGAAGCTTTCTTT. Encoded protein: CASSVGDTEAFF. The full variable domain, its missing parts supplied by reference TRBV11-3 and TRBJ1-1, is EAGVVQSPRYKIIEKKQPVAFWCNPISGHNTLYWYLQNLGQGPELLIRYENEEAVDDSQLPKDRFSAERLKGVDSTLKIQPAELGDSAVYLCASSVGDTEAFFGQGTRLTVV.

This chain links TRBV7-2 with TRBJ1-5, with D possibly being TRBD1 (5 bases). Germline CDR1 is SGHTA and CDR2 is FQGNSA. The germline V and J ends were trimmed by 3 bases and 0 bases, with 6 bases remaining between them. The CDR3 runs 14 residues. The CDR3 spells CASSFDSSNQPQHF. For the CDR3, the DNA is TGTGCCAGCAGCTTCGACAGTAGCAATCAGCCCCAGCATTTT.

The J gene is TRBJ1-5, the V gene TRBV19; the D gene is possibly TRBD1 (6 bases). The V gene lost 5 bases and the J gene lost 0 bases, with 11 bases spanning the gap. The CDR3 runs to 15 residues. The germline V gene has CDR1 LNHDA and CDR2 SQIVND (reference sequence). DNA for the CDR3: TGTGCCAGTAGTCGGACAGTCTATAGCAATCAGCCCCAGCATTTT. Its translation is CASSRTVYSNQPQHF.

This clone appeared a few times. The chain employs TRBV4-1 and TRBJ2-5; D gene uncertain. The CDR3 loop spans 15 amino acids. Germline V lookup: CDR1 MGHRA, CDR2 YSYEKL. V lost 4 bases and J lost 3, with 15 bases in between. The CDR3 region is CASSPPFAVEETQYF. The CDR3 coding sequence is TGCGCCAGCAGCCCGCCTTTTGCGGTTGAAGAGACCCAGTACTTC.